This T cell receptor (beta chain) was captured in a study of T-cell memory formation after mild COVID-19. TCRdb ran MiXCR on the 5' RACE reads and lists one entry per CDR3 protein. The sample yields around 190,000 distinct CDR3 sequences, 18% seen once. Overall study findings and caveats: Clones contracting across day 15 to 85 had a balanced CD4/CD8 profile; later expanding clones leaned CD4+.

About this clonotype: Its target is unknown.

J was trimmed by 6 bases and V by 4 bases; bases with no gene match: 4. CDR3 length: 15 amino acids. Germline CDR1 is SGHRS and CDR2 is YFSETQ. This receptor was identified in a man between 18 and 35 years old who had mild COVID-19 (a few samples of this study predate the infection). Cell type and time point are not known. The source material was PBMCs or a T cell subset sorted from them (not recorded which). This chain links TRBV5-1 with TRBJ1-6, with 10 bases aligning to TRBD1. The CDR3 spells CASSRGTGVNSPLHF. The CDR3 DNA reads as TGCGCCAGCAGCCGGGGGACAGGGGTTAATTCACCCCTCCACTTT.